The following is a T cell receptor beta chain sequence with its context. Its matching antigen is unknown. The data were produced by immunoSEQ multiplex PCR, yet TCRdb's version contains in-frame clones alone and is incomplete. The sample holds 60,000 to 80,000 clones, around 85% seen once. These data originate in a study of OX40 agonist ivuxolimab in advanced cancers. Regarding the study as a whole: Expanded clones belonging to CD8+ T cells outnumbered, on average, those of CD4+.

From germline, CDR1 is SNHLY and CDR2 FYNNEI. V was clipped by 6 bases and J by 0 bases; unmatched bases: 5. The CDR3 has 16 amino acids. The rearrangement joins TRBV2 to TRBJ2-1; TRBD2 matches at 10 bases. The clonotype originates from an adult with an advanced solid tumor such as melanoma, head and neck, liver or kidney cancer. The sample in question was CD4+ or CD8+ T cells sorted from blood, obtained in a trial of the OX40 agonist ivuxolimab. In DNA, the CDR3 is TGTGCCAGCAGACGGACTAGCGGTAGCTCCTACAATGAGCAGTTCTTC. It codes for CASRRTSGSSYNEQFF.